This is a list of T cell receptor beta chains from one sample in a study of high-grade serous ovarian cancer treatment subgroups. Assay: immunoSEQ multiplex PCR; the TCRdb copy retains only in-frame clones and omits some. The sample holds some 6,000 clones, roughly 77% seen once. The material sequenced was tumor tissue. The receptors derive from a human donor with high-grade serous ovarian cancer. The conserved cysteine and the conserved F or W are not part of the CDR3 here.

TRBV19	ASSIPWTGGNYGYT
TRBV19	ASSIGTGGTQY
TRBV2	ASSVYENTEAF
TRBV14	ASSQADGYYEQY
TRBV6-5	ASSYWGASYEQY
TRBV6-6	ASSQTTDTQY
TRBV19	ASSPPSGGAPYNEQF
TRBV6-4	ASSDRDNSPLH
TRBV6-5	ASSSGLGAPGEQY
TRBV14	ASSQDDDRQETQY
TRBV9	AGSSGANTGELF
TRBV28	ASSPTGTPGYNTEAF
TRBV15	ASSDGVAAYNEQF
TRBV7-8	ASSQGTGLGGPISPQH
TRBV2	ASSVSKQGKGGELF
TRBV6-6	ASSYSTGEFGYGYT
TRBV5-6	ASSSSWQGVAYEQY
TRBV7-8	ASSWSGGPANTQY
TRBV11-1	ASSPVRDSANEQF
TRBV27	ASSLTGNYGYT
TRBV5-5	ASSLRDRGLEQY
TRBV6-5	ASTLRGTGGHEQF
TRBV6-1	ASSPVGSKANVLT
TRBV19	ASSAQDREYSPLH
TRBV5-4	ASSLSGSGNSPLH
TRBV5-6	ASSLRAGTVSYEQY
TRBV5-4	ASSDPDWGQGTPEAF
TRBV15	ATSSGRTTQETQY
TRBV11-3	ASSSGFGELF
TRBV5-1	ASSLVRPSNTGELF
TRBV6-5	ASAHWGTGELF
TRBV6-4	ASSDSFSAGLMHTQY
TRBV11-3	ASSQQRGAGANVLT
TRBV18	ASSAGGADGELF
TRBV28	ASSLIWAPQH
TRBV2	ASRRRQGNEKLF
TRBV6-5	ASTSSPGSDYGYT
TRBV6-1	ASSSGLGAPGEQY
TRBV18	ASSPRLAGTYNEQF
TRBV27	ASSLGQGPYGYT
TRBV13	ASSPAGGNTGELF
TRBV25-1	ASSDSMIAGKANYGYT
TRBV2	ASSGFKRGGLYGYT
TRBV7-9	ASSSEGGPYTEAF
TRBV11-2	ASSPGPGRTEAF
TRBV5-1	ASSNRGGMNTGELF
TRBV4-2	ASSQETEYNTEAF
TRBV4-1	ASSRTGTSDAF
TRBV2	ASSEDFGREETQY
TRBV6-1	ASSEFLGSPGELF
TRBV28	ASSAPGRGSSYEQY
TRBV4-1	ASSQSGQGNEKLF
TRBV10-3	AISESRGSSTDTQY